Below, one TCR beta chain is given with its context. This sample is drawn from a study of blood T cell repertoires in COVID-19. Study in general: COVID-19 samples from acute and convalescent phases originated in the United States, Italy and Spain.

Clinical history as reported by participants underpinned cohort assignment. Cohort 3 donors were reported recovered after two negative PCRs, clearance, or symptom resolution. In the original processing: Amplification with reference gene primers provided the estimates of nucleated cell counts. Repertoires were generated with immunoSEQ multiplex PCR, while TCRdb's copy carries only in-frame clones and drops some. Clone size and the V and J calls come from that table; the DNA yielded D and trimming. The sample includes 200,000 or so clones, roughly nine tenths of them seen just once. CDR1 is SEHNR, CDR2 FQNEAQ, per germline (reference sequence). The V and J ends lost 2 bases and 0 bases respectively, with 10 bases between them. The CDR3 consists of 15 residues.

V and J are TRBV7-9 and TRBJ1-2, with D tentatively TRBD1 (5 bases). Sample: PBMCs or T cells enriched from blood (not recorded which). This receptor was obtained from a woman in her late teens or twenties who had recovered from COVID-19. The CDR3 loop reads CASSLYAGTNYGYTF. The CDR3, as DNA: TGTGCCAGCAGCTTATATGCAGGGACTAACTATGGCTACACCTTC.